One sample yielded the 25 T cell receptor beta chains listed below, sequenced in a study of shared clonotypes between healthy human individuals. The repertoire was sequenced with immunoSEQ multiplex PCR; TCRdb's copy has only in-frame clones and lacks some. In the table there are some 2.1 million clones, approximately 95% of which are singletons. Sequenced material: naive CD4+ T cells sorted from blood. Subset given: CD45RA+ positively selected. The receptor source for this set is a man between 18 and 35 years old in good health.

The rearrangement uses TRBV2 and TRBJ2-7, with TRBD2 identical over 11 bases. The CDR3 spans 15 residues. Trimming cost V 5 bases and J 3 bases; bases outside gene matches: 6. CDR1 SNHLY and CDR2 FYNNEI come from the germline V gene. CDR3 in amino acids: CASSQTSGISYEQYF. The CDR3, as DNA: TGTGCCAGCAGTCAGACTAGCGGGATAAGCTACGAGCAGTACTTC. Full variable domain (rest looked up from reference TRBV2 and TRBJ2-7): EPEVTQTPSHQVTQMGQEVILRCVPISNHLYFYWYRQILGQKVEFLVSFYNNEISEKSEIFDDQFSVERPDGSNFTLKIRSTKLEDSAMYFCASSQTSGISYEQYFGPGTRLTVT.

The chain employs TRBV5-4 and TRBJ2-5; the match to TRBD2 covers 12 bases. Germline V gene lookup returns CDR1 SGHNT and CDR2 YYREEE (reference sequence). The V and J ends lost 1 base and 5 bases, in that order; junction bases with no gene match: 3. The CDR3 totals 15 residues. The CDR3 DNA sequence: TGTGCCAGCAGCTTGACTAGCGGGGGGATGGAGACCCAGTACTTC. Its translation is CASSLTSGGMETQYF. Together with reference TRBV5-4 and TRBJ2-5, the CDR3 gives the full variable domain: ETGVTQSPTHLIKTRGQQVTLRCSSQSGHNTVSWYQQALGQGPQFIFQYYREEENGRGNFPPRFSGLQFPNYSSELNVNALELDDSALYLCASSLTSGGMETQYFGPGTRLLVL.

The chain uses TRBV6-5 and TRBJ1-1, with 8 bases aligning to TRBD1. The CDR3 loop spans 15 amino acids. V lost 6 bases, J lost 6 bases, and 12 bases stayed unmatched. CDR1 is MNHEY, CDR2 SVGAGI, per germline. CDR3 protein: CASRGTGRLSPEAFF. The DNA for the CDR3 is TGTGCCAGCAGGGGGACAGGCCGACTTAGCCCTGAAGCTTTCTTT.

This clone was observed a single time. This chain links TRBV6-5 with TRBJ1-1; 8 positions match TRBD1. V lost 4 bases and J lost 7; bases outside the gene matches: 8. The CDR3 sequence is 14 residues long. Germline loops: CDR1 MNHEY, CDR2 SVGAGI. The CDR3 bases are TGTGCCAGCAGTTTCCAGGGGGCTATTGGTGAAGCTTTCTTT. It encodes CASSFQGAIGEAFF.

This rearrangement joins TRBV5-4 to TRBJ2-5; TRBD2 agrees at 10 bases. V was clipped by 0 bases and J by 5 bases; unmatched bases: 10. Germline CDR1 is SGHNT and CDR2 is YYREEE (reference sequence). The CDR3 spans 17 residues. DNA of the CDR3: TGTGCCAGCAGCTTGGTGAGCCTAGCGGGGGCCCGGGAGACCCAGTACTTC. Its translation: CASSLVSLAGARETQYF. The full variable domain, in which reference TRBV5-4 and TRBJ2-5 provide the parts outside the CDR3, is ETGVTQSPTHLIKTRGQQVTLRCSSQSGHNTVSWYQQALGQGPQFIFQYYREEENGRGNFPPRFSGLQFPNYSSELNVNALELDDSALYLCASSLVSLAGARETQYFGPGTRLLVL.

The rearrangement joins TRBV25-1 to TRBJ2-5; TRBD2 aligns across 8 bases. V dropped 1 base and J dropped 1; count of bases not matched to a gene: 5. The CDR3 is made up of 16 amino acids. CDR1 is MGHDK and CDR2 is SYGVNS in the germline V gene. The chain's CDR3 is CASSELGGGIQETQYF. As DNA, the CDR3 is TGTGCCAGCAGTGAATTGGGCGGGGGGATCCAAGAGACCCAGTACTTC. Complete variable domain (other parts from reference TRBV25-1 and TRBJ2-5): EADIYQTPRYLVIGTGKKITLECSQTMGHDKMYWYQQDPGMELHLIHYSYGVNSTEKGDLSSESTVSRIRTEHFPLTLESARPSHTSQYLCASSELGGGIQETQYFGPGTRLLVL.

V is TRBV5-8 and J is TRBJ1-3; D is uncertain. Germline loops: CDR1 SGHTS, CDR2 YDEGEE. Trimming removed 0 bases at V and 0 bases at J, with 4 bases between. The CDR3 runs to 14 residues. CDR3: CASSLGYSGNTIYF. DNA of the CDR3: TGTGCCAGCAGCTTGGGGTACTCTGGAAACACCATATATTTT.

The chain combines TRBV6-1 with TRBJ1-3; D remains unclear. The CDR3 extends over 14 amino acids. Germline-derived CDR1 and CDR2 are MNHNS and SASEGT. V was clipped by 2 bases and J by 6 bases, with 11 bases between them. The CDR3 DNA is TGTGCCAGCAGTGAATCAGGCGCCGAAAACACCATATATTTT. Its translation: CASSESGAENTIYF.

The chain carries TRBV7-9 and TRBJ2-3; D not certain. The germline V gene has CDR1 SEHNR and CDR2 FQNEAQ (reference sequence). This CDR3 spans 14 amino acids. With 3 bases removed from V and 6 bases from J, the gap between germline ends came to 13 bases. CDR3 protein: CASSFSNLLDTQYF. The CDR3 nucleotides are TGTGCCAGCAGCTTCTCCAACTTATTGGATACGCAGTATTTT.

The chain carries TRBV6-1 and TRBJ2-3, with a possible D match to TRBD2 (6 bases). Germline V gene data show CDR1 as MNHNS and CDR2 as SASEGT. The CDR3 has 18 residues. V lost 2 bases, J lost 8 bases, and 26 bases lay in between. The CDR3 DNA reads as TGTGCCAGCAGTGAACCCCCTCGGGACTCCATAAATTTTGGTACGCAGTATTTT. Residues: CASSEPPRDSINFGTQYF.

The rearrangement links TRBV5-4 to TRBJ2-3, with TRBD1 matching 7 bases. The CDR3 spans 14 residues. Germline values: CDR1 SGHNT, CDR2 YYREEE (reference sequence). With V trimmed by 4 bases and J by 3 bases, 5 bases remained unmatched. The CDR3 here is CASSPGTDTDTQYF. The CDR3 coding sequence is TGTGCCAGCAGCCCCGGGACAGATACAGATACGCAGTATTTT.

The chain links TRBV21-1 to TRBJ1-2. TRBV21-1 represents a pseudogene. This CDR3 comprises 9 residues. Here the CDR3 DNA reads TGTGCCGCCGAGGGTGGCTACACCTTC. Translating gives CAAEGGYTF.

This chain connects TRBV6-6 to TRBJ1-3; D possibly corresponds to TRBD1 (5 bases). This CDR3 has 16 amino acids. Germline CDR1 and CDR2: MNHNY and SVGAGI (reference sequence). Trimming removed 5 bases from V and 2 bases from J, with 16 bases in between. The CDR3 reads CASSPSSGVAGNTIYF. DNA of the CDR3: TGTGCCAGCAGTCCCTCCTCGGGGGTGGCTGGAAACACCATATATTTT.

The chain uses TRBV13 and TRBJ1-2; weak D call: TRBD1 (5 bases). Germline V gene lookup returns CDR1 PRHDT and CDR2 FYEKMQ (reference sequence). V gave up 1 base and J gave up 1 base, with 7 bases separating them. The CDR3 consists of 14 residues. The CDR3 reads CASSLDRLNYGYTF. DNA for the CDR3: TGTGCCAGCAGCTTAGACAGGCTTAACTATGGCTACACCTTC. Together with reference TRBV13 and TRBJ1-2, the CDR3 gives the full variable domain: AAGVIQSPRHLIKEKRETATLKCYPIPRHDTVYWYQQGPGQDPQFLISFYEKMQSDKGSIPDRFSAQQFSDYHSELNMSSLELGDSALYFCASSLDRLNYGYTFGSGTRLTVV.

This chain connects TRBV30 to TRBJ1-6, with TRBD1 matching 8 bases. V lost 3 bases, J lost 8 bases, and 6 bases stayed unmatched. The CDR3 length is 14 residues. Per germline, CDR1 GTSNPN and CDR2 SVGIG (reference sequence). The CDR3 region is CAWSRQGSDSPLHF. The CDR3 DNA is TGTGCCTGGAGCCGACAGGGGTCAGATTCACCCCTCCACTTT.

This chain connects TRBV7-2 to TRBJ1-2; perhaps TRBD1 as D (5 bases). Germline loops: CDR1 SGHTA, CDR2 FQGNSA. V lost 3 bases, J lost 2 bases, and 10 bases lay in between. The CDR3 covers 14 residues. The CDR3: CASSFTGGNYGYTF. The CDR3 bases are TGTGCCAGCAGCTTCACGGGGGGAAACTATGGCTACACCTTC.

V and J are TRBV5-1 and TRBJ2-2; 7 nucleotides line up with TRBD1. V shed 8 bases and J 1 base; nucleotides not matched to a gene: 5. The CDR3 extends over 14 amino acids. Germline values: CDR1 SGHRS, CDR2 YFSETQ. CDR3 coding DNA: TGCGCCAGTCGGGACAGCTTGAACACCGGGGAGCTGTTTTTT. It is translated as CASRDSLNTGELFF.

V usage is TRBV9 and J usage is TRBJ2-7; D is perhaps TRBD2 (5 bases). From germline, CDR1 is SGDLS and CDR2 YYNGEE. V gave up 7 bases and J gave up 0 bases, with 17 bases separating them. The CDR3 is 15 amino acids. CDR3 in amino acids: CASGRGLGDSYEQYF. The CDR3 DNA reads TGTGCCAGCGGACGAGGACTTGGGGACTCCTACGAGCAGTACTTC.

The J gene is TRBJ1-2, the V gene TRBV7-9; D unresolved. The germline V gene has CDR1 SEHNR and CDR2 FQNEAQ (reference sequence). Deletions cut 1 base from V and 4 bases from J, with 10 bases between. CDR3 size: 14 residues. CDR3 in DNA: TGTGCCAGCAGCTTAGAAAAGGTTAGCTATGGCTACACCTTC. It is translated as CASSLEKVSYGYTF.

The chain joins TRBV4-1 to TRBJ2-7, with a tentative D call TRBD2 (5 bases). With 1 base removed from V and 3 bases from J, the gap between germline ends came to 19 bases. Germline-derived CDR1 and CDR2 are MGHRA and YSYEKL. The CDR3 is 17 amino acids. Here the CDR3 DNA reads TGCGCCAGCAGCCAAGTGGTGAGGACGGGGAAAAACTACGAGCAGTACTTC. This sequence encodes CASSQVVRTGKNYEQYF.

The rearrangement links TRBV5-1 to TRBJ2-3; D gene uncertain. V was pared by 0 bases and J by 5 bases, with 7 bases between. The germline CDR1 and CDR2 sequences are SGHRS and YFSETQ. This CDR3 contains 13 residues. The CDR3 nucleotides read TGCGCCAGCAGCTTGGCCGAAAAAGATACGCAGTATTTT. Amino acid sequence: CASSLAEKDTQYF.

The chain is built from TRBV19 and TRBJ1-2; 7 nucleotides agree with TRBD1. The germline gives CDR1 LNHDA, CDR2 SQIVND (reference sequence). V shed 8 bases, J shed 0 bases, and the junction held 12 bases outside the gene matches. The CDR3 has 16 residues. The CDR3 nucleotides read TGTGCCAGTTCCAGGGGGGACAGAGGTCCTAACTATGGCTACACCTTC. The encoded protein is CASSRGDRGPNYGYTF.

The genes are TRBV9 and TRBJ2-1; 7 bases match TRBD2. The CDR3 is 14 amino acids. Trimming removed 3 bases from V and 9 bases from J; junction bases left unmatched: 9. The V gene's germline CDR1 is SGDLS and CDR2 YYNGEE. The CDR3 loop reads CASSGRDYRSEQFF. CDR3 nucleotide sequence: TGTGCCAGCAGCGGACGGGACTATCGGAGTGAGCAGTTCTTC.

This chain joins TRBV25-1 and TRBJ1-4, with 8 bases fitting TRBD1. Trimming cost V 3 bases and J 10 bases; bases outside gene matches: 10. CDR3 size: 15 residues. Germline CDR1 MGHDK, CDR2 SYGVNS. The CDR3 here is CASSDLGQGDLKLFF. The CDR3 bases are TGTGCCAGCAGTGATCTAGGACAGGGAGATCTAAAACTGTTTTTT.

The rearrangement links TRBV5-3 to TRBJ1-1; the D is unclear. TRBV5-3 is treated as an ORF (open reading frame) with a function not yet certain. V was shortened by 0 bases and J by 5 bases, with 8 bases between the two germline ends. The CDR3 has 13 amino acids. The CDR3 DNA sequence: TGTGCCAGAAGCTTGGCATCCTGGACTGAAGCTTTCTTT. Amino acids: CARSLASWTEAFF.